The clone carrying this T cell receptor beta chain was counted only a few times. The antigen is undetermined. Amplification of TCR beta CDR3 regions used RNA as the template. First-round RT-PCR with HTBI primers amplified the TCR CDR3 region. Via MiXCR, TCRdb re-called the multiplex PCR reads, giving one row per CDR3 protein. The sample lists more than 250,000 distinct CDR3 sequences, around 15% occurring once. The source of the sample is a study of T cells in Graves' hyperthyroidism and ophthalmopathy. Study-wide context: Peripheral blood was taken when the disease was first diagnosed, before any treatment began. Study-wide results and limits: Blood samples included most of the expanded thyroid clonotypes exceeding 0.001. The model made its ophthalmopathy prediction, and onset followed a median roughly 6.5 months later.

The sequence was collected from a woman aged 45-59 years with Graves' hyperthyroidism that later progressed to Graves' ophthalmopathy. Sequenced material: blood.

The CDR3 here is CASTRGGLNTEAFF. CDR3 coding DNA: TGTGCCAGCACCCGGGGGGGATTGAACACTGAAGCTTTCTTT. This rearrangement joins TRBV9 to TRBJ1-1, with TRBD1 as a possible D gene (5 bases). V lost 6 bases and J 0 bases, leaving 12 bases between the germline ends. The CDR3 runs to 14 residues. Germline assignment: CDR1 SGDLS and CDR2 YYNGEE.